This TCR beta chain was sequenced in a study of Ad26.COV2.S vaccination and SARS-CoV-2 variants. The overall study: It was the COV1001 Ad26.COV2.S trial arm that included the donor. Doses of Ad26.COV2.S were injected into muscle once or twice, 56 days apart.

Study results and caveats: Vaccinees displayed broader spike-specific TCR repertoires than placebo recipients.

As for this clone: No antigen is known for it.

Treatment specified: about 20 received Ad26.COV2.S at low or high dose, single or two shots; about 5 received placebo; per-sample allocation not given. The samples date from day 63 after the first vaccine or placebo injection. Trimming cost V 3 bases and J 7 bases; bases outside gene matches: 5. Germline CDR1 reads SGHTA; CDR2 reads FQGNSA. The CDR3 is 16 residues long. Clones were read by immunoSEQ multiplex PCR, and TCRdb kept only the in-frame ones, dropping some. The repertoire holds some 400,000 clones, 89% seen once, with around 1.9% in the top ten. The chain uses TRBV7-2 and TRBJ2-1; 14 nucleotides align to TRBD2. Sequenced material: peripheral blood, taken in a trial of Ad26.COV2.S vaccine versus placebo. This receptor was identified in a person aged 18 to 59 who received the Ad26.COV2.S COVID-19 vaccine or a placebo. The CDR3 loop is CASSFGLAGGTNEQFF. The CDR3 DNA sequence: TGTGCCAGCAGCTTCGGACTAGCGGGAGGCACTAATGAGCAGTTCTTC. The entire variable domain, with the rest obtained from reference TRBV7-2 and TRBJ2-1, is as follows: GAGVSQSPSNKVTEKGKDVELRCDPISGHTALYWYRQSLGQGLEFLIYFQGNSAPDKSGLPSDRFSAERTGGSVSTLTIQRTQQEDSAVYLCASSFGLAGGTNEQFFGPGTRLTVL.